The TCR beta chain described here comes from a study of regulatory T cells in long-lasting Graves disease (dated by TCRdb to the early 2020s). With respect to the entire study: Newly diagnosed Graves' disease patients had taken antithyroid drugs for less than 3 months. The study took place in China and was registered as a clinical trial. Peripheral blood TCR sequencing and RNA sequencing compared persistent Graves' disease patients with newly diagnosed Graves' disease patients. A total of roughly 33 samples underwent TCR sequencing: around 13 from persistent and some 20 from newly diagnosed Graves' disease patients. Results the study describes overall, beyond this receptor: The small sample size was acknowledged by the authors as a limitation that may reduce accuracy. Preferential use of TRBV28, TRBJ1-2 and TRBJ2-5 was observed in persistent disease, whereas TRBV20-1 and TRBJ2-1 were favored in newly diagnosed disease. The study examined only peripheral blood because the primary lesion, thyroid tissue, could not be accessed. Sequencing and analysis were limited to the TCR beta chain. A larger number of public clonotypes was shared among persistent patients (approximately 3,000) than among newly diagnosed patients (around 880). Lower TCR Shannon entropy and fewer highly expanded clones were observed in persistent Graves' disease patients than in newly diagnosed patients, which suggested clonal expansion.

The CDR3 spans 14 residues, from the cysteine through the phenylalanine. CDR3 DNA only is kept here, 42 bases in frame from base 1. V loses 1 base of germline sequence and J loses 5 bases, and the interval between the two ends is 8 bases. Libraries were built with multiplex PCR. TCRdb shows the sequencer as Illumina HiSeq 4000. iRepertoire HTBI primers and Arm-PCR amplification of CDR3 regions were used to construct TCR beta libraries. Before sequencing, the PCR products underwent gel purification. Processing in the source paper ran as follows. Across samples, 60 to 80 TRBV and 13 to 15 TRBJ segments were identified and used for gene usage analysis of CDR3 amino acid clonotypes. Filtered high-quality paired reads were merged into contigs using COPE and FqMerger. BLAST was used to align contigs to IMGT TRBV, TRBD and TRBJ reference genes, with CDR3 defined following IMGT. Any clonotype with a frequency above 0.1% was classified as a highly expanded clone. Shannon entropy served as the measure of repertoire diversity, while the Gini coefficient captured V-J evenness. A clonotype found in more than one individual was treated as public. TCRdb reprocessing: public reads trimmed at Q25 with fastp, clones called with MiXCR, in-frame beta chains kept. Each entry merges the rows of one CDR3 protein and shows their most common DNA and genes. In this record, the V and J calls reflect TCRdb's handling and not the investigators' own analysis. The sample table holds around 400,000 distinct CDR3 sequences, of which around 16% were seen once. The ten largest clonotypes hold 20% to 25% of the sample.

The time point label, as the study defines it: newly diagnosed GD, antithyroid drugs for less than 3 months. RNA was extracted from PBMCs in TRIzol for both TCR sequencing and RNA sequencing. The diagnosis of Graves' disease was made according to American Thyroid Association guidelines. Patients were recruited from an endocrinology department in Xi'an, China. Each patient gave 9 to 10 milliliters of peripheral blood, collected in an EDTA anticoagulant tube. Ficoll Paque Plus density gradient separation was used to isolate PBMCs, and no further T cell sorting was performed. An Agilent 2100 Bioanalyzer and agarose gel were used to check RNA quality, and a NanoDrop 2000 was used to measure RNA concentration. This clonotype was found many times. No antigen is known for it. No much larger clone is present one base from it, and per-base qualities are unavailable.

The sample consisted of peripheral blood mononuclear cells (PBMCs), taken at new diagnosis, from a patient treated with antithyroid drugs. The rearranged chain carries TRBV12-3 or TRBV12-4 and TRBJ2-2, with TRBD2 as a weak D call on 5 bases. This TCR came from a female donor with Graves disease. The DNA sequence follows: TGTGCCAGCAGTTTAGTCACTAGAACCGGGGAGCTGTTTTTT. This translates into CASSLVTRTGELFF.